This section outlines one T cell receptor (beta chain) sequence together with its context. Its antigen remains unidentified. This specimen belongs to a study of shared clonotypes between healthy human individuals. At the level of the study: Researchers assigned three CD4 naive, three CD4 memory, two CD8 naive and one CD8 memory plate to each donor. General study results and limits: Sharing across four donors was highest in naive CD4 (approximately 5%) and lowest in memory CD8 (approximately 0.4%). Represented diversity (both genetic and exposure-history) was limited by the small number of donors.

CD45RO-negative, CCR7-selected cells formed the naive CD8 fraction, which excluded terminally differentiated effector memory CD45RA+ cells. HIV-negative, healthy adults without recent acute infections or vaccinations were the donors. Germline-derived CDR1 and CDR2 are KGHSH and LQKENI. J was trimmed by 2 bases and V by 4 bases; bases with no gene match: 8. This CDR3 is 17 amino acids long. Clones were read by immunoSEQ multiplex PCR, and TCRdb kept only the in-frame ones, dropping some. This sample has about 2.2 million clones, with just over 90% found just once. The chain links TRBV18 to TRBJ2-7; 13 nucleotides match TRBD2. Material for sequencing was naive CD8+ T cells from PBMCs. The TCR originated in a man aged 18-30 years in good health. Some clones in this sample may be carry-over from other donors' samples. The CDR3 DNA reads as TGTGCCAGCTCACGACCGGGACTAGCGGGACTTACCTACGAGCAGTACTTC. Translated, it gives CASSRPGLAGLTYEQYF.